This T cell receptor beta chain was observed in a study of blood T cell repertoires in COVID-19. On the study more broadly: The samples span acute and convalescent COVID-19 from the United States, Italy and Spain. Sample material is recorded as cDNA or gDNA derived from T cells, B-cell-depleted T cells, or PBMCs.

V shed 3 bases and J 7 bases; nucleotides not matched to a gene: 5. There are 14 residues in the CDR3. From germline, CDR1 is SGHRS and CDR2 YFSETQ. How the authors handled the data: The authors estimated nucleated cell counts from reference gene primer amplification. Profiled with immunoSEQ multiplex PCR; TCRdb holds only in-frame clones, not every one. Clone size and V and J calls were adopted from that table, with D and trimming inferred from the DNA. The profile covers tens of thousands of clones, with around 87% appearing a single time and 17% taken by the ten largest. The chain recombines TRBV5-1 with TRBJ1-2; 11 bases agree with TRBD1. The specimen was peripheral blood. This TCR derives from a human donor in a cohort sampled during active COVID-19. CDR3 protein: CASSSGTGGIGYTF. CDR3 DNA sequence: TGCGCCAGCAGCTCCGGGACAGGGGGAATTGGCTACACCTTC.